Here is one T cell receptor beta chain with its context. The target antigen is unknown. Clones were read by immunoSEQ multiplex PCR, and TCRdb kept only the in-frame ones, dropping some. The sample holds approximately 65,000 clones, nearly 90% seen once. V lost 0 bases and J 6 bases, leaving 15 bases between the germline ends. This CDR3 spans 15 amino acids. Germline lookup yields CDR1 GTSNPN and CDR2 SVGIG (reference sequence). This record comes from a study of OX40 agonist ivuxolimab in advanced cancers. Study summary: Three patients, one with hepatocellular carcinoma and two with cutaneous melanoma, responded partially. General study points: What antigens the expanded peripheral T cells recognized was never established. The CD4+ and CD8+ T cells in the blood had expanded clonally by week 6 at 0.1 to 3.0 mg/kg.

This receptor was identified in an adult with an advanced solid tumor such as melanoma, head and neck, liver or kidney cancer. The chain joins TRBV30 to TRBJ1-5; the D gene is possibly TRBD1 (5 bases). The input for sequencing was CD4+ or CD8+ T cells sorted from blood, taken in a trial of the OX40 agonist ivuxolimab. Here the CDR3 DNA reads TGTGCCTGGAGTGTACGGGGGGTACAGCGTCAGCCCCAGCATTTT. Translation: CAWSVRGVQRQPQHF.